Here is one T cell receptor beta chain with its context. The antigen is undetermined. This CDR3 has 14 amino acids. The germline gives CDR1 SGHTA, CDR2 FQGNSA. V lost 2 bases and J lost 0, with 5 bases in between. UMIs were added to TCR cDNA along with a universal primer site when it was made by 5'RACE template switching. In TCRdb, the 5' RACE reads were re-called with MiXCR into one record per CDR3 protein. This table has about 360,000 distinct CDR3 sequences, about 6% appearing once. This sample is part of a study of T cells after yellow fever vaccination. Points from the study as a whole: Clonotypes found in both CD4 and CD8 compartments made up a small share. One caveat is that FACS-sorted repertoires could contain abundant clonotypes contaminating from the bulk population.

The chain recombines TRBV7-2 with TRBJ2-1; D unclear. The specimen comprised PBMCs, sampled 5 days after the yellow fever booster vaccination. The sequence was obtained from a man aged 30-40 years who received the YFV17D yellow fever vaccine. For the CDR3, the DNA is TGTGCCAGCAGCTTAACGAGCTCCTACAATGAGCAGTTCTTC. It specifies CASSLTSSYNEQFF.